This TCR beta chain is from a study of metastatic and nonmetastatic thyroid tumors (dated by TCRdb to 2018 to 2021). For the wider study: Repertoires from peripheral blood and from tumor or nodule tissue samples of malignant and benign thyroid patients were compared. General study outcomes and caveats: TCR beta diversity was reported as significantly higher in malignant tumors than in benign nodules, in both blood and tumor samples.

Turning to this clone: Its antigen target is currently unknown. No much larger clone exists at a distance of one base, and base qualities are not known.

None of the patients had been given any treatment before thyroid surgery. Using T-cell receptor beta sequencing, the researchers looked back retrospectively at clinical samples from patients, gathered between about 2012 and 2019. CDR1 and CDR2 are drawn from the germline V gene: SGHVS, FNYEAQ. Deletion took 5 bases off V and 5 bases off J, with a span of 16 bases between the germline ends. The CDR3 has 14 amino acids, counting the end cysteine and phenylalanine. Here the CDR3 DNA is all that survives: 42 bases in frame from base 1. Library prep was done by PCR. Sequenced on an Illumina HiSeq 4000. High-throughput sequencing was used to profile the CDR3 region of the TCR beta-chain in every patient. As for the authors' bioinformatics: Drawing on CDR3 differences between clinicopathological groups, the researchers built a classifier meant to tell apart patients with distant-metastatic papillary thyroid cancer. The Shannon index was used to measure repertoire diversity, and the Morisita-Horn index was used to measure how similar tumor and blood repertoires were. The raw public reads went through TCRdb reprocessing: fastp at Q25, MiXCR clone calling, in-frame beta chains kept. The V and J calls follow TCRdb's processing rather than the paper's. The sample table holds some 16,000 clones, of which 20% to 25% were seen once. The top ten clones comprise around 13% of the sample.

The material sequenced was tumor tissue. The receptor chain draws on TRBV7-6 and TRBJ2-7, with the D gene call left open. The clonotype comes from a male donor with papillary thyroid cancer or a benign thyroid nodule (not recorded which). Some clones in this sample may be carry-over from other donors' samples. This receptor carries the CDR3 CASSPYVLADEQYF. The nucleotide sequence is given as TGTGCCAGCAGCCCTTACGTTCTGGCTGACGAGCAGTACTTC.